The sequence of this T cell receptor (beta chain) was determined in a study of cytotoxic CD8 clonotypes in ibrutinib-treated CLL. Study at large: Once patients had received a median approximately twelve months of treatment, range 6 to 36, response samples were obtained. Productive templates per sample averaged 255,043; productive rearrangements, 94,082. Notes on the study in general: Under treatment, the uncommon public clonotypes either contracted or remained stable.

The J segment lost 7 bases and the V segment lost 4 bases, leaving 13 bases of the junction unmatched. CDR3 size: 16 residues. The germline CDR1 and CDR2 sequences are LNHNV and YYDKDF (reference sequence). Notes on this clone: Its matching antigen is unknown.

Only in-frame clones appear in the TCRdb table, and some are missing; sequencing was by immunoSEQ multiplex PCR. Of fewer than 90,000 clones detected, about 64% appear once; the ten largest clones hold approximately 6%. The sample here was PBMCs, taken after 12 months of ibrutinib treatment. The receptor was derived from a human donor with chronic lymphocytic leukemia. The chain links TRBV15 to TRBJ1-2, with 9 bases identical to TRBD1. CDR3 nucleotides: TGTGCCACCAGCAAGTTTCCGACAGGGGGATTGGGTGGCTACACCTTC. The encoded protein is CATSKFPTGGLGGYTF.